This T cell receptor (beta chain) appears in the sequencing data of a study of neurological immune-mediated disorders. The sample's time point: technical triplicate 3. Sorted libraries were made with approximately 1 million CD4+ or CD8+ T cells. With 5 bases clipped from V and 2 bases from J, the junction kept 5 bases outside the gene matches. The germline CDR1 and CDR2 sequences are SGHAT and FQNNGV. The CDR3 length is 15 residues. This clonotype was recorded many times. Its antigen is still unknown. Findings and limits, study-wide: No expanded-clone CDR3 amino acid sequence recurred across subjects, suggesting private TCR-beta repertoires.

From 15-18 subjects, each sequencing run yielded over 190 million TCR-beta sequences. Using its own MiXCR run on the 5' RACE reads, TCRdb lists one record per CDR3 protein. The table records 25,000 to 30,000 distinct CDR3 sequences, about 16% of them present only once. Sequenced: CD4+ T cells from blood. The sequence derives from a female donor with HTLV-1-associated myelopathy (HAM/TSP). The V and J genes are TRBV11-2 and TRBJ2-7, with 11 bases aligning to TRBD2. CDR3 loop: CASSPGLAGTYEQYF. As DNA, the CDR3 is TGTGCCAGCAGCCCCGGACTAGCGGGCACCTACGAGCAGTACTTC.